Presented here are 31 T cell receptor beta chains from one specimen sequenced in a study of T cells in Graves' hyperthyroidism and ophthalmopathy. TCR beta CDR3 regions were amplified from RNA transcripts. TCR CDR3 underwent first-round RT-PCR with the HTBI primer set. Using its own MiXCR run on the multiplex PCR reads, TCRdb lists one record per CDR3 protein. The data contain approximately 400,000 distinct CDR3 sequences, around 16% of them singletons. Input material: blood. Every receptor here comes from a woman between 18 and 29 years old with Graves' hyperthyroidism that later progressed to Graves' ophthalmopathy.

The J gene is TRBJ2-7, the V gene TRBV11-2, with TRBD2 as a possible D gene (6 bases). The V gene lost 4 bases and the J gene lost 6 bases, with 19 bases spanning the gap. CDR1 is SGHAT, CDR2 FQNNGV, per germline. The CDR3 is 15 amino acids. The CDR3, as DNA: TGTGCCAGCAGCTCTCGCGGGACCCCTCAAGGCGAGCAGTACTTC. It is translated as CASSSRGTPQGEQYF.

This clonotype has a count of ten or more. The rearrangement uses TRBV20-1 and TRBJ2-3; a possible D gene is TRBD2 (6 bases). The V and J ends lost 0 bases and 1 base respectively, with 11 bases between them. This CDR3 comprises 15 residues. Germline CDR1 reads DFQATT; CDR2 reads SNEGSKA (reference sequence). In nucleotides, the CDR3 is TGCAGTGCTAGAGATAGTCTAGCGCGCACAGATACGCAGTATTTT. Encoded protein: CSARDSLARTDTQYF.

In its sample, this clonotype was seen many times. The chain employs TRBV6-2 or TRBV6-3 and TRBJ2-5, with D perhaps assigned TRBD1 or TRBD2 (5 bases each). Germline V CDR1 and CDR2: MNHEY, SVGEGT. The CDR3 totals 12 residues. V dropped 8 bases and J dropped 0 bases, with 7 bases sitting between them. CDR3 residues: CASGTHQETQYF. CDR3 nucleotide sequence: TGTGCCAGCGGGACCCACCAAGAGACCCAGTACTTC.

The chain combines TRBV19 with TRBJ1-6; 8 bases map to TRBD1. Germline V CDR1 and CDR2: LNHDA, SQIVND (reference sequence). CDR3 size: 13 residues. The V and J ends lost 9 bases and 6 bases, in that order; junction bases with no gene match: 4. CDR3 residues: CASSGQGNSPLHF. The CDR3 nucleotides read TGTGCCAGCAGTGGACAGGGTAATTCACCCCTCCACTTT.

To note about this clonotype: This may come from a read error, since a much larger clone is one base off. The chain uses TRBV18 and TRBJ2-1; 10 nucleotides match TRBD1. The junction had 5 bases not matched to a gene; V was cut back by 0 bases and J by 3 bases. This CDR3 has 17 amino acids. CDR1 and CDR2 from the germline V gene are KGHSH and LQKENI. The CDR3 sequence is CASSPPGGTGDYNEQFF. The CDR3 region has the DNA TGTGCCAGCTCACCACCGGGCGGGACAGGGGACTACAATGAGCAGTTCTTC.

This chain uses TRBV5-6 with TRBJ2-2; TRBD2 aligns across 14 bases. There are 16 residues in the CDR3. The trim removed 4 bases at V and 7 bases at J, leaving 6 bases unmatched. The V gene's germline CDR1 is SGHDT and CDR2 YYEEEE. The CDR3, as DNA: TGTGCCAGCAGCGCCGGGACTAGCGGGAGTTACGGGGAGCTGTTTTTT. This codes for CASSAGTSGSYGELFF.

This clonotype was recorded many times. The rearrangement uses TRBV7-9 and TRBJ1-2; 7 bases fit TRBD1. Unmatched junction bases numbered 1, after V lost 0 bases and J lost 6 bases. This CDR3 contains 13 residues. Germline-derived CDR1 and CDR2 are SEHNR and FQNEAQ (reference sequence). CDR3 in DNA: TGTGCCAGCAGCTTAGCAACAGGGGATGGCTACACCTTC. This encodes CASSLATGDGYTF.

Many counts were recorded for this clonotype. The V and J genes are TRBV5-1 and TRBJ1-1; D not certain. The germline V gene encodes CDR1 SGHRS and CDR2 YFSETQ. This CDR3 is 13 amino acids long. V was pared by 5 bases and J by 0 bases, with 8 bases between. The CDR3 reads CASRGDMNTEAFF. As DNA, the CDR3 is TGCGCCAGCAGAGGCGATATGAACACTGAAGCTTTCTTT. Variable domain in full (rest from reference TRBV5-1 and TRBJ1-1): KAGVTQTPRYLIKTRGQQVTLSCSPISGHRSVSWYQQTPGQGLQFLFEYFSETQRNKGNFPGRFSGRQFSNSRSEMNVSTLELGDSALYLCASRGDMNTEAFFGQGTRLTVV.

Many counts were recorded for this clonotype. V usage is TRBV28 and J usage is TRBJ2-2; D may be TRBD2 (6 bases). V gave up 5 bases and J gave up 6 bases, with 19 bases separating them. The CDR3 length is 16 residues. The germline CDR1 and CDR2 sequences are MDHEN and SYDVKM. The CDR3 reads CASSRGGGRQSGELFF. As DNA, the CDR3 is TGTGCCAGCAGTCGCGGTGGGGGGAGACAGTCCGGGGAGCTGTTTTTT.

This clonotype turned up a few times. The rearrangement links TRBV9 to TRBJ2-1, with D unresolved. Germline CDR1 reads SGDLS; CDR2 reads YYNGEE. The CDR3 contains 15 residues. V was clipped by 0 bases and J by 8 bases, with 15 bases between them. CDR3 protein: CASSVVSSPGHEQFF. As DNA, the CDR3 is TGTGCCAGCAGCGTAGTTAGTTCTCCCGGCCATGAGCAGTTCTTC.

This clonotype was picked up many times. The chain couples TRBV28 to TRBJ2-3; D is undetermined. Trimming left V 2 bases short and J 0 bases short, with 9 bases between. From germline, CDR1 is MDHEN and CDR2 SYDVKM. CDR3 length: 15 amino acids. CDR3: CASSLSWASTDTQYF. The CDR3 nucleotides are TGTGCCAGCAGTTTAAGCTGGGCTAGCACAGATACGCAGTATTTT.

This clonotype was seen many times. The rearrangement links TRBV2 to TRBJ2-7; D ambiguous. The V end lost 4 bases, the J end lost 5 bases, and 3 bases lay between the germline ends. Germline CDR1 is SNHLY and CDR2 is FYNNEI. The CDR3 runs 10 residues. CDR3 in amino acids: CASSGHEQYF. The CDR3 nucleotides read TGTGCCAGCAGTGGGCACGAGCAGTACTTC.

This clonotype occurred many times. The chain carries TRBV18 and TRBJ2-3; the D is unclear. Germline CDR1 and CDR2: KGHSH and LQKENI. The CDR3 runs to 14 residues. The V gene lost 3 bases and the J gene lost 0 bases, with 7 bases spanning the gap. CDR3 amino acids: CASSPQASTDTQYF. CDR3 bases: TGTGCCAGCTCACCTCAGGCTAGCACAGATACGCAGTATTTT.

Ten or more counts support this clonotype. The V and J genes are TRBV5-1 and TRBJ2-5; TRBD1 agrees at 8 bases. The CDR3 is 15 amino acids. Germline V gene lookup returns CDR1 SGHRS and CDR2 YFSETQ. Unmatched junction bases numbered 6, after V lost 4 bases and J lost 1 base. The CDR3 is CASSPGQGFQETQYF. CDR3 nucleotide sequence: TGCGCCAGCAGCCCAGGACAGGGCTTCCAAGAGACCCAGTACTTC.

Ten or more counts support this clonotype. The chain couples TRBV5-1 to TRBJ1-4, with a weak D call TRBD1 (6 bases). The CDR3 runs 14 residues. Germline V gene data show CDR1 as SGHRS and CDR2 as YFSETQ. The V gene lost 6 bases and the J gene lost 5 bases, with 14 bases spanning the gap. The CDR3 bases are TGCGCCAGCACCGTGACAGGACGAAATGAAAAACTGTTTTTT. Translation: CASTVTGRNEKLFF.

The table lists this clonotype with many counts. The chain combines TRBV7-9 with TRBJ2-7; tentatively, D is TRBD1 (6 bases). This CDR3 is built from 15 residues. CDR1 SEHNR and CDR2 FQNEAQ come from the germline V gene (reference sequence). Trimming stripped 7 bases from V and 0 bases from J, with 16 bases between. CDR3 coding DNA: TGTGCCAGCACCACTTCAGGGACACACTCCTACGAGCAGTACTTC. Translating gives CASTTSGTHSYEQYF.

The V call is TRBV4-3, the J call TRBJ2-1; 7 nucleotides line up with TRBD2. Germline V gives CDR1 LGHNA, CDR2 YSLEER. The CDR3 spans 15 residues. Unmatched junction bases numbered 7, after V lost 0 bases and J lost 8 bases. CDR3 amino acids: CASSQDGGRGDEQFF. The CDR3 bases are TGCGCCAGCAGCCAAGATGGCGGGAGAGGAGATGAGCAGTTCTTC.

V usage is TRBV7-3 and J usage is TRBJ2-1, with D perhaps TRBD2 (5 bases). The CDR3 is made up of 13 amino acids. Trimming removed 8 bases from V and 15 bases from J, with 23 bases in between. Per germline, CDR1 SGHTA and CDR2 FQGTGA. The CDR3 nucleotides read TGTGCCAGCGTCTACGGAGGAACTACCACCTGGTTCTTC. This sequence encodes CASVYGGTTTWFF.

V usage is TRBV30 and J usage is TRBJ2-7; D is perhaps TRBD2 (5 bases). CDR1 is GTSNPN, CDR2 SVGIG, per germline (reference sequence). The CDR3 is made up of 14 amino acids. V shed 0 bases and J shed 0 bases, with 9 bases lying between them. The CDR3, as DNA: TGTGCCTGGAGTGTATCCGGACTCTCCTACGAGCAGTACTTC. It encodes CAWSVSGLSYEQYF. The full variable domain, with the rest looked up from reference TRBV30 and TRBJ2-7, is SQTIHQWPATLVQPVGSPLSLECTVEGTSNPNLYWYRQAAGRGLQLLFYSVGIGQISSEVPQNLSASRPQDRQFILSSKKLLLSDSGFYLCAWSVSGLSYEQYFGPGTRLTVT.

The chain recombines TRBV4-1 with TRBJ1-4; the match to TRBD1 covers 10 bases. The CDR3 has 15 residues. The germline V gene has CDR1 MGHRA and CDR2 YSYEKL. The trim removed 4 bases at V and 8 bases at J, leaving 7 bases unmatched. Here the CDR3 reads CASSRLGTGDEKLFF. The CDR3 DNA sequence: TGCGCCAGCAGCCGCCTCGGGACAGGGGACGAAAAACTGTTTTTT.

This clonotype showed up just a few times. The gene calls are TRBV9 and TRBJ2-1, with TRBD2 matching over 9 bases. Losses at the gene ends were 0 bases for V and 1 base for J; bases not matched to a gene: 5. Looked up from germline, CDR1 is SGDLS and CDR2 is YYNGEE. The CDR3 contains 17 residues. This chain's CDR3 is CASSVVNAGGSYNEQFF. The CDR3 bases are TGTGCCAGCAGCGTAGTTAATGCGGGGGGGTCCTACAATGAGCAGTTCTTC.

This clonotype was detected many times. The chain recombines TRBV2 with TRBJ2-3, with D perhaps TRBD1 (6 bases). With 6 bases removed from V and 6 bases from J, the gap between germline ends came to 25 bases. There are 17 residues in the CDR3. CDR1 and CDR2 from the germline V gene are SNHLY and FYNNEI. The CDR3 sequence is CASSSDLTGRARDTQYF. Written as DNA, the CDR3 is TGTGCCAGCAGCTCCGATTTGACAGGCCGGGCACGGGATACGCAGTATTTT.

In its sample, this clonotype was seen many times. This chain uses TRBV15 with TRBJ2-2; 10 nucleotides line up with TRBD1. CDR3 length: 15 residues. V lost 9 bases and J lost 3; bases outside the gene matches: 7. The germline V gene encodes CDR1 LNHNV and CDR2 YYDKDF (reference sequence). The CDR3 region is CATTPGTGDTGELFF. The CDR3 coding sequence is TGTGCCACGACCCCCGGGACAGGGGACACCGGGGAGCTGTTTTTT.

This chain uses TRBV25-1 with TRBJ2-7; no clear D. Germline-derived CDR1 and CDR2 are MGHDK and SYGVNS. The CDR3 totals 11 residues. V was trimmed by 3 bases and J by 5 bases, leaving 5 bases between them. The CDR3 region has the DNA TGTGCCAGCAGTGACCGGGACGAGCAGTACTTC. Protein: CASSDRDEQYF.

Ten or more counts support this clonotype. The chain links TRBV7-2 to TRBJ1-1; the D gene is possibly TRBD1 (5 bases). In germline, CDR1 is SGHTA, CDR2 FQGNSA. This CDR3 region has 17 residues. V lost 2 bases and J 5 bases, leaving 21 bases between the germline ends. CDR3 in DNA: TGTGCCAGCAGCTTACAACCAGGACACCGATGGGGGACTGAAGCTTTCTTT. It encodes CASSLQPGHRWGTEAFF.

In its sample, this clonotype was seen many times. This rearrangement joins TRBV28 to TRBJ2-7; D might be TRBD1 or TRBD2, each matching 6 bases. CDR3 length: 14 amino acids. Trimming took 2 bases from V and 1 from J, leaving 9 bases between them. CDR1 is MDHEN and CDR2 is SYDVKM in the germline V gene. The CDR3 reads CASSLRGESYEQYF. The CDR3 DNA reads as TGTGCCAGCAGTTTAAGGGGGGAGTCCTACGAGCAGTACTTC.

Details on this clonotype: This may arise from a read error, as a much more abundant clone is one base away. The gene calls are TRBV28 and TRBJ2-2; D gene ambiguous. Germline V gives CDR1 MDHEN, CDR2 SYDVKM. The CDR3 contains 14 residues. V was trimmed by 10 bases and J by 5 bases, leaving 17 bases between them. CDR3 nucleotide sequence: TGTGCCACCGTCCCCATAGCAACTACCGGGGAGCTGTTTTTT. Translation gives CATVPIATTGELFF.

This clonotype was seen ten or more times. V usage is TRBV12-3 or TRBV12-4 and J usage is TRBJ1-1; possible D gene TRBD1, 6 bases. The germline V and J ends were trimmed by 5 bases and 5 bases, with 15 bases remaining between them. This CDR3 has 14 amino acids. The DNA for the CDR3 is TGTGCCAGCAGTCCCGAGGGGGGGCTTACTGAAGCTTTCTTT. It translates to CASSPEGGLTEAFF.

In this sample, this clonotype turned up many times. CDR3: CATAGVYEQYF. CDR3 nucleotide sequence: TGTGCCACCGCAGGAGTCTACGAGCAGTACTTC. The chain joins TRBV28 to TRBJ2-7; unclear D gene. Germline V gives CDR1 MDHEN, CDR2 SYDVKM. CDR3 size: 11 residues. Trimming left V 10 bases short and J 3 bases short, with 10 bases between.

This clonotype has a single count. The chain is built from TRBV6-2 or TRBV6-3 and TRBJ2-1; D is perhaps TRBD1 or TRBD2 (5 bases each). Germline assignment: CDR1 MNHEY and CDR2 SVGEGT. The CDR3 spans 16 residues. Trimming shortened V by 7 bases and J by 1 base, and 17 bases separated the two germline ends. The CDR3 loop reads CASIRAGTESYNEQFF. Here the CDR3 DNA reads TGTGCCAGCATAAGGGCCGGGACGGAATCCTACAATGAGCAGTTCTTC.

Only a few counts were recorded for this clonotype. J is TRBJ2-7 and V is TRBV6-1, with D possibly being TRBD2 (5 bases). The germline CDR1 and CDR2 sequences are MNHNS and SASEGT. This CDR3 contains 13 residues. V lost 4 bases to trimming and J lost 2 bases, with 9 bases between them. This CDR3 is CASSVSGPYEQYF. CDR3 DNA: TGTGCCAGCAGTGTAAGCGGACCCTACGAGCAGTACTTC.